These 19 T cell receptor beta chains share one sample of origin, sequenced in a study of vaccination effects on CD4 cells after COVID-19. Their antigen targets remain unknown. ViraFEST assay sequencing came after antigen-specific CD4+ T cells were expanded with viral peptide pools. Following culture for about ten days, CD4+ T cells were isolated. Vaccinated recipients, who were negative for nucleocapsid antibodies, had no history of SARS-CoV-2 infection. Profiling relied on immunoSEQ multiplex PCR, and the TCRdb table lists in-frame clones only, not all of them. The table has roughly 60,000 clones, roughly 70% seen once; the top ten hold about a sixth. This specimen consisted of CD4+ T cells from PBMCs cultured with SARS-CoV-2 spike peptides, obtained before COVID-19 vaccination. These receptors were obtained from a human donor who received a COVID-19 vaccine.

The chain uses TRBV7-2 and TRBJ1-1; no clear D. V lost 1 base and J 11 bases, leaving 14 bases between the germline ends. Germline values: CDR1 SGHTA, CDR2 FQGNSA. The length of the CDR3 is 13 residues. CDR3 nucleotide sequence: TGTGCCAGCAGCTTAGACCCCCAAGGTAGGGCTTTCTTT. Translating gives CASSLDPQGRAFF.

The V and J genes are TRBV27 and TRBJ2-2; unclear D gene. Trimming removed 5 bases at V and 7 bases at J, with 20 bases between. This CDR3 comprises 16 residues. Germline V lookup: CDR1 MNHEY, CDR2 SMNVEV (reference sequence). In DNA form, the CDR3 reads TGTGCCAGCAGTCCCCAATTAGTAGCTCGCGGCGGGGAGCTGTTTTTT. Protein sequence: CASSPQLVARGGELFF.

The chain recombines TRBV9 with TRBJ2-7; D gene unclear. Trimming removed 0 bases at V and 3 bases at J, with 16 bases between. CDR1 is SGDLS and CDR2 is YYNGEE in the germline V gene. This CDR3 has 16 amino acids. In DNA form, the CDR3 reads TGTGCCAGCAGCGTAGCCACCGGTCTGGGAAACTACGAGCAGTACTTC. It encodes CASSVATGLGNYEQYF.

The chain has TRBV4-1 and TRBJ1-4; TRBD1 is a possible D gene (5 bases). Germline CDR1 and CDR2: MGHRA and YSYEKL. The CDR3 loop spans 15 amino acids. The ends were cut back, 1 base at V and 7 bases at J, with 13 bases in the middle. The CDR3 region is CASSQVAQGFEKLFF. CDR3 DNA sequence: TGCGCCAGCAGCCAAGTCGCGCAGGGTTTTGAAAAACTGTTTTTT.

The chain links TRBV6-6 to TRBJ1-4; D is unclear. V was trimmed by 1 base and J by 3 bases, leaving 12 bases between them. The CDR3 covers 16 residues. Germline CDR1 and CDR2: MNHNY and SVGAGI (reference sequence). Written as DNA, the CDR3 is TGTGCCAGCAGTTACTTTGGGGATGGGTCTAATGAAAAACTGTTTTTT. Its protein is CASSYFGDGSNEKLFF.

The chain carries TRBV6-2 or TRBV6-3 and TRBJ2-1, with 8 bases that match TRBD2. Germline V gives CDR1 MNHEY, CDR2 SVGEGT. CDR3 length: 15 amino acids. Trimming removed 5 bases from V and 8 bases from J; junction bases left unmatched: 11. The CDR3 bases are TGTGCCAGCAGTCCGGGACGCGGGAGGATCGATGAGCAGTTCTTC. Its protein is CASSPGRGRIDEQFF.

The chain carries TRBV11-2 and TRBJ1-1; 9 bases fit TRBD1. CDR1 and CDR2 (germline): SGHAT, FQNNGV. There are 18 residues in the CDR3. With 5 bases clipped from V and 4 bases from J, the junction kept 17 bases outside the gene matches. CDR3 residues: CASSIGTGLIEDATEAFF. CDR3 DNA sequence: TGTGCCAGCAGCATAGGGACAGGGCTAATAGAGGACGCCACTGAAGCTTTCTTT.

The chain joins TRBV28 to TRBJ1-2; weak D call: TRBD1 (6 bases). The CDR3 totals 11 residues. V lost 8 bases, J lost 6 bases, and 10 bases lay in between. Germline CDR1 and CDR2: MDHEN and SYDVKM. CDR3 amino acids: CASLQGNGYTF. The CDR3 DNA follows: TGTGCCAGCCTACAGGGAAATGGCTACACCTTC.

CDR3 nucleotide sequence: TGTGCCAGCAGCCGCCTAACCGGAGTTACGCAGTATTTT. Translated: CASSRLTGVTQYF. The chain is built from TRBV3-1 (or the pseudogene TRBV3-2) and TRBJ2-3; D gene ambiguous. This CDR3 region has 13 residues. CDR1 is LGHDT, CDR2 YNNKEL, per germline (reference sequence). Trimming left V 4 bases short and J 8 bases short, with 13 bases between.

Written as DNA, the CDR3 is TGTGCCTGGAGTTGGTGGGGGGGAGGATTGGACACTGAAGCTTTCTTT. This sequence encodes CAWSWWGGGLDTEAFF. The chain has TRBV30 and TRBJ1-1; tentatively, D is TRBD1 (5 bases). V dropped 2 bases and J dropped 3 bases, with 19 bases sitting between them. CDR1 and CDR2 from the germline V gene are GTSNPN and SVGIG (reference sequence). The CDR3 has 16 residues.

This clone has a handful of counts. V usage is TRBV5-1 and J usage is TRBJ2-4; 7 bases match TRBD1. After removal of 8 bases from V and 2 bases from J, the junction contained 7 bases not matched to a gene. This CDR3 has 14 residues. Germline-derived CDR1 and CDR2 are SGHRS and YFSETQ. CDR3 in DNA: TGCGCCAGGATCTTGACAGGGACCAAAAACATTCAGTACTTC. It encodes CARILTGTKNIQYF.

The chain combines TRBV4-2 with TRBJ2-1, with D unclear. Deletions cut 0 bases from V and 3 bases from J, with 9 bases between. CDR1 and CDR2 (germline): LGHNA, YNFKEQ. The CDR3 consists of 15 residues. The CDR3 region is CASSQEPLVYNEQFF. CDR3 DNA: TGTGCCAGCAGCCAAGAGCCCTTAGTCTACAATGAGCAGTTCTTC.

This CDR3 reads CASSKTGVYGYTF. The CDR3 DNA reads as TGTGCCAGCAGTAAGACAGGGGTATACGGCTACACCTTC. The chain uses TRBV6-5 and TRBJ1-2, with 8 bases identical to TRBD1. The CDR3 spans 13 residues. V lost 5 bases, J lost 8 bases, and 7 bases stayed unmatched. CDR1 MNHEY and CDR2 SVGAGI come from the germline V gene.

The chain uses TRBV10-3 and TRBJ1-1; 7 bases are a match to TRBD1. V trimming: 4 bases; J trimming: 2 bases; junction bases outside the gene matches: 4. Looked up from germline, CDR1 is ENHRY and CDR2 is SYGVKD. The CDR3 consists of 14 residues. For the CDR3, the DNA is TGTGCCATCAGTGGGACAGGAGGAAACACTGAAGCTTTCTTT. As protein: CAISGTGGNTEAFF.

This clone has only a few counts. The CDR3 bases are TGTGCCAGCAGGGAGATTTACAATGAGCAGTTCTTC. Its translation is CASREIYNEQFF. The rearrangement links TRBV2 to TRBJ2-1; D gene unclear. In germline, CDR1 is SNHLY, CDR2 FYNNEI. This CDR3 comprises 12 residues. V was clipped by 6 bases and J by 4 bases, with 7 bases between them.

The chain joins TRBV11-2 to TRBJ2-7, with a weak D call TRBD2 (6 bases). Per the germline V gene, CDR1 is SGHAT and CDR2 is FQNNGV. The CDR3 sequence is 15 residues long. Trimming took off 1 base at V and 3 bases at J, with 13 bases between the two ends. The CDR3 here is CASSLGTGLFYEQYF. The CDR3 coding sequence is TGTGCCAGCAGCTTAGGTACGGGACTCTTCTACGAGCAGTACTTC.

The CDR3 DNA reads as TGTGCCAGCAGTTATGGGGGGGGCACTGAAGCTTTCTTT. Protein: CASSYGGGTEAFF. V gene TRBV2 combines with J gene TRBJ1-1, with a weak D call TRBD1 (5 bases). Per the germline V gene, CDR1 is SNHLY and CDR2 is FYNNEI. Between the trimmed V and J ends, which lost 5 bases and 4 bases, there was a span of 11 bases. This CDR3 has 13 amino acids.

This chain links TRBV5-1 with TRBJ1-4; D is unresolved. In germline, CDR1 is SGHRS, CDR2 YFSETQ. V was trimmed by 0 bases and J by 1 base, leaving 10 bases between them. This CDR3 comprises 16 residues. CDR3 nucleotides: TGCGCCAGCAGCTTGGGTCCGGTTCAAACTAATGAAAAACTGTTTTTT. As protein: CASSLGPVQTNEKLFF.

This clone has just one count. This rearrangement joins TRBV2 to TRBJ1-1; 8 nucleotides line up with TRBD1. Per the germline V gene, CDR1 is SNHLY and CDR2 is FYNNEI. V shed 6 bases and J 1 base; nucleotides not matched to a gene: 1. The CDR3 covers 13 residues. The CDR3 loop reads CASSGQGNTEAFF. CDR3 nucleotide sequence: TGTGCCAGCAGCGGACAGGGGAACACTGAAGCTTTCTTT.